This TCR beta chain was identified during a study of blood T cell repertoires in COVID-19. Libraries were prepared by immunoSEQ multiplex PCR; TCRdb keeps only in-frame clonotypes and omits some of them. The data contain a few hundred thousand clones, 85% to 90% of them singletons. Trimming removed 1 base at V and 3 bases at J, with 15 bases between. CDR1 KGHSH and CDR2 LQKENI come from the germline V gene. The CDR3 spans 16 residues. The chain combines TRBV18 with TRBJ1-2, with D uncertain. This TCR derives from a woman between 35 and 50 years old with acute or convalescent COVID-19. Sequenced material: peripheral blood. The CDR3: CASSPRMDTAHYGYTF. CDR3 sequence (DNA): TGTGCCAGCTCACCACGTATGGATACAGCCCACTATGGCTACACCTTC.